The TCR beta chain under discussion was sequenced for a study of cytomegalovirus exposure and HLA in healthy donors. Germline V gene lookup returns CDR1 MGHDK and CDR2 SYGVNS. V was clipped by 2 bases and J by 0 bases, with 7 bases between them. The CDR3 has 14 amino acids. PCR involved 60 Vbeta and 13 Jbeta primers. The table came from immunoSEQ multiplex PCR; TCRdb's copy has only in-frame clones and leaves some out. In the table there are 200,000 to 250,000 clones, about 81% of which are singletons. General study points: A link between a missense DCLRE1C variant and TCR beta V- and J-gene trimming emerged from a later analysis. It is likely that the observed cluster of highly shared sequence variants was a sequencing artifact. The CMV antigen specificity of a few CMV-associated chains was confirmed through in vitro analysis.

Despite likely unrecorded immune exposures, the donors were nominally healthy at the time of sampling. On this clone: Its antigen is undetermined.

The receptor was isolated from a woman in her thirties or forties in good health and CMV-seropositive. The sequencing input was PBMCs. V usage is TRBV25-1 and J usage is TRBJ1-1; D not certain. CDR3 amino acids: CASSEQNLNTEAFF. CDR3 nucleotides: TGTGCCAGCAGTGAACAGAACCTGAACACTGAAGCTTTCTTT.